This T cell receptor (beta chain) comes out of a study of cytomegalovirus exposure and HLA in healthy donors. About the research overall: The approximately 120 validation repertoires used the same platform as the 500 to 700 first-cohort repertoires, a later analysis reported. The study, taken as a whole, reports: Both high specificity and high sensitivity reportedly marked the classifier's diagnosis of cytomegalovirus status. 150 or so TCR beta chains were listed as cytomegalovirus-associated.

While the first cohort had around 700 subjects, the donors belonged to the separate validation cohort of roughly 120 subjects. V was pared by 2 bases and J by 0 bases, with 8 bases between. Per germline, CDR1 MDHEN and CDR2 SYDVKM. This CDR3 comprises 15 residues. This clone was recorded once. Its antigen is unknown. Libraries were prepared by immunoSEQ multiplex PCR; TCRdb keeps only in-frame clonotypes and omits some of them. The sample shows some 72,000 clones, almost 97% of them seen only once. The clonotype was recovered from a young man in good health and CMV-seropositive. The sequencing input was PBMCs. This rearrangement joins TRBV28 to TRBJ2-4; D not certain. CDR3 amino acids: CASSLAILAKNIQYF. In DNA form, the CDR3 reads TGTGCCAGCAGTTTAGCTATACTAGCCAAAAACATTCAGTACTTC.